Presented here are 10 T cell receptor beta chains from one specimen sequenced in a study of cytomegalovirus exposure and HLA in healthy donors. In the PCR, 60 Vbeta and 13 Jbeta primers were used. Generated by immunoSEQ multiplex PCR, the TCRdb table keeps only in-frame clones and is missing some. The sample holds some 98,000 clones, approximately 70% seen once. The sample taken for sequencing was PBMCs. The receptors were gathered from a man aged 45 to 65 in good health and CMV-seronegative.

The CDR3 nucleotides read TGTGCCAGCAGAGCGACAGGGAACGGAAACACCATATATTTT. Its translation is CASRATGNGNTIYF. V usage is TRBV6-5 and J usage is TRBJ1-3; 7 nucleotides match TRBD1. The germline gives CDR1 MNHEY, CDR2 SVGAGI. This CDR3 has 14 residues. With 6 bases clipped from V and 4 bases from J, the junction kept 6 bases outside the gene matches.

This clone was observed a few times. V is TRBV11-2 and J is TRBJ2-5; D might be TRBD1 (6 bases). The CDR3 sequence is 14 residues long. The germline V gene has CDR1 SGHAT and CDR2 FQNNGV. Trimming removed 5 bases from V and 2 bases from J, with 12 bases in between. CDR3 in amino acids: CASSQRQVQETQYF. For the CDR3, the DNA is TGTGCCAGCAGCCAAAGACAGGTACAAGAGACCCAGTACTTC.

This chain connects TRBV19 to TRBJ1-1; TRBD1 aligns across 7 bases. There are 14 residues in the CDR3. With 5 bases clipped from V and 4 bases from J, the junction kept 7 bases outside the gene matches. Germline V gene sequence: CDR1 LNHDA, CDR2 SQIVND (reference sequence). In DNA form, the CDR3 reads TGTGCCAGTAGTGACGGGACAGCCGGCACTGAAGCTTTCTTT. Translation: CASSDGTAGTEAFF.

This clone was recorded once. V gene TRBV5-1 combines with J gene TRBJ2-1, with D possibly being TRBD2 (5 bases). V lost 0 bases and J lost 4, with 11 bases in between. This CDR3 is built from 15 residues. CDR1 is SGHRS, CDR2 YFSETQ, per germline. The CDR3 loop reads CASSLGLKQYNEQFF. The CDR3 DNA reads as TGCGCCAGCAGCTTGGGACTAAAACAATACAATGAGCAGTTCTTC.

The chain couples TRBV6-6 to TRBJ2-3; no definite D call. The germline V gene encodes CDR1 MNHNY and CDR2 SVGAGI (reference sequence). Trimming shortened V by 2 bases and J by 4 bases, and 4 bases separated the two germline ends. The CDR3 loop spans 12 amino acids. In DNA form, the CDR3 reads TGTGCCAGCAGTTACGAGGCAGATACGCAGTATTTT. Its translation: CASSYEADTQYF.

This rearrangement joins TRBV19 to TRBJ2-2; D not certain. The CDR3 is 15 amino acids. Trimming took off 5 bases at V and 1 base at J, with 11 bases between the two ends. CDR1 is LNHDA and CDR2 is SQIVND in the germline V gene (reference sequence). The CDR3 bases are TGTGCCAGTAGTGTCTCCCGGGTGAACACCGGGGAGCTGTTTTTT. It translates to CASSVSRVNTGELFF.

The chain joins TRBV14 to TRBJ2-1, with TRBD2 identical over 10 bases. The CDR3 totals 14 residues. Germline V CDR1 and CDR2: SGHDN, FVKESK. After removal of 6 bases from V and 8 bases from J, the junction contained 7 bases not matched to a gene. The CDR3 nucleotides are TGTGCCAGCAGACTAAGCGGGGGGGCCTATGAGCAGTTCTTC. Translating gives CASRLSGGAYEQFF.

V is TRBV4-2 and J is TRBJ1-6; tentative D call: TRBD1 (6 bases). There are 15 residues in the CDR3. V was pared by 1 base and J by 6 bases, with 10 bases between. Germline CDR1 reads LGHNA; CDR2 reads YNFKEQ. As DNA, the CDR3 is TGTGCCAGCAGCCAAGGTGTAGGGGGTAATTCACCCCTCCACTTT. This sequence encodes CASSQGVGGNSPLHF.

This clone appeared once. The chain combines TRBV5-3 with TRBJ2-7, with 8 bases matching TRBD2. TRBV5-3 is given ORF status, its function remaining uncertain. Unmatched junction bases numbered 17, after V lost 3 bases and J lost 6 bases. This CDR3 region has 17 residues. CDR3 sequence (DNA): TGTGCCAGAAGCTGGGCGCGGGAGGCCGACGAAACGCTCGAGCAGTACTTC. Translated: CARSWAREADETLEQYF.

The table lists this clone with a few counts. The gene calls are TRBV5-1 and TRBJ2-7; the D gene is possibly TRBD2 (5 bases). The germline V gene encodes CDR1 SGHRS and CDR2 YFSETQ. The CDR3 runs to 14 residues. The ends were cut back, 4 bases at V and 6 bases at J, with 17 bases in the middle. The CDR3 region is CASSTEGSGLEQYF. The CDR3 coding sequence is TGCGCCAGCAGCACCGAGGGTTCTGGGCTCGAGCAGTACTTC.